Included here is one T cell receptor (beta chain) sequence, with context. Its antigen is not known. Naive CD8 cells lacked CD45RO, underwent positive selection for CCR7 and left out terminally differentiated effector memory CD45RA+ cells. Germline CDR1 SGHRS, CDR2 YFSETQ. The CDR3 length is 13 residues. Trimming cost V 0 bases and J 9 bases, with 10 bases left between them. The data belong to a study of shared clonotypes between healthy human individuals. General study findings and limits: Sequencing depth was expected to affect clonotype sharing among donors. Despite large depth, sorted-subset datasets appeared incompletely sequenced.

The authors split each subset's genomic DNA evenly across several immunoSEQ plates. Generated by immunoSEQ multiplex PCR, the TCRdb table keeps only in-frame clones and is missing some. The sample records around 2,000,000 clones, about 95% being singletons. This sequence was found in a man aged 18 to 29 in good health. The sample consisted of naive CD8+ T cells sorted from blood. V gene TRBV5-1 combines with J gene TRBJ2-4, with D possibly being TRBD2 (5 bases). DNA for the CDR3: TGCGCCAGCAGCTTGGCCGGCGGAGGCATTCAGTACTTC. This translates into CASSLAGGGIQYF.